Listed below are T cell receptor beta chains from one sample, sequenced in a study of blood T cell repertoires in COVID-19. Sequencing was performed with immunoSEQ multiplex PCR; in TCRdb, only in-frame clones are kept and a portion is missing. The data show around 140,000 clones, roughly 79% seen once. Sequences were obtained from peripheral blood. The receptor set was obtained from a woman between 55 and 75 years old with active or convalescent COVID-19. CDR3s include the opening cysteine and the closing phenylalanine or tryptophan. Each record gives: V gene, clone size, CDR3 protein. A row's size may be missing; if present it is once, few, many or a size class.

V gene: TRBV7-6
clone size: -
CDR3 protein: CASRYYVAGLETQYF

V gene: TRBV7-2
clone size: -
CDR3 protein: CASISSGTGSRDPYF

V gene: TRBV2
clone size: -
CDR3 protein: CASGGVNSPLHF

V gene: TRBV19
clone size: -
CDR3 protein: CASSIQGPTDTQYF

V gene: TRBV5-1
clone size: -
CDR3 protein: CASSLLGGTGELFF

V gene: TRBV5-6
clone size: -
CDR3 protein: CASSYLGQGSEQYF

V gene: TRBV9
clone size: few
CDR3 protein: CASSVGGGQPQHF

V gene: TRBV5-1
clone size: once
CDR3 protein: CASSRRGASTNEKLFF

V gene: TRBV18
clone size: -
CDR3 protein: CASSSGNSGNTIYF

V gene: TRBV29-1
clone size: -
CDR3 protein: CSVGAANTGELFF